This record looks at one T cell receptor (beta chain) sequence and its context. What it binds is unknown. This sample is drawn from a study of CXCR3-negative and CXCR3-positive naive CD8 T cells. Study results and limitations: After cryopreservation, expression of CXCR3 was partially reduced, and most assays were run with fresh PBMCs. Comparison of naive CXCR3-negative and CXCR3-positive cells revealed similar TRBV-TRBJ usage, while memory cells differed. Diversity was high in both naive subsets and much lower in memory cells.

Looked up from germline, CDR1 is SQVTM and CDR2 is ANQGSEA. The CDR3 length is 14 residues. Through 5' RACE with UMI labels, the TRB cDNA libraries were prepared. With the 5' RACE reads reprocessed, TCRdb shows one record per CDR3 protein and no DNA. The ten top clones account for 2% to 2.5%, within a sample of about 3,400 distinct CDR3 sequences. This sequence was found in a human donor in good health. Some clones in this sample may be carry-over from other donors' samples. This sequence joins TRBV29-1 and TRBJ2-3; TCRdb returns TRBD2, unconfirmable since there is no DNA. Sequenced: naive CXCR3- CD8+ T cells from blood. Stated subset: CD45RO-CCR7+CD27+CD95- naive CD8+ T cells lacking CXCR3 (TNR3-). CDR3 protein: CSTVGLSSTDTQYF.